This TCR beta chain emerged from a study of vaccination and CD4 T cells after COVID-19. Study-wide results and caveats: Within the convalescent patients, a median around 90% of the SARS-CoV-2-reactive clones were ones that appeared only post-vaccination.

At the Johns Hopkins FTIC core, DNA taken from cultured CD4+ T cells was sequenced by way of the Oncomine TCR Beta short-read assay. Each CDR3 protein is one row after TCRdb ran MiXCR on the PCR reads. The table has roughly 10,000 distinct CDR3 sequences, 25% to 30% seen once. Trimming took 3 bases from V and 1 from J, leaving 6 bases between them. The CDR3 runs to 13 residues. Germline-derived CDR1 and CDR2 are LNHDA and SQIVND (reference sequence). As for this clonotype: Its antigen remains unknown.

Treatment in this sample: roughly 11-day PBMC culture with coronavirus spike peptide pools or control peptides (ViraFEST assay). This TCR was sampled from a human donor with COVID-19. Input material: cultured CD4+ T cells from blood. J is TRBJ1-1 and V is TRBV19; the D is unclear. The CDR3 DNA follows: TGTGCCAGTAGTATGCTCGGGAACACTGAAGCTTTCTTT. Translated, it gives CASSMLGNTEAFF.